These T cell receptor beta chains were read from a single sample in a study of blood T cell repertoires in COVID-19. The repertoire was sequenced with immunoSEQ multiplex PCR; TCRdb's copy has only in-frame clones and lacks some. The sample has hundreds of thousands of clones; more than 70% are singletons. The specimen sequenced was peripheral blood. Source of these receptors: a woman aged 25 to 39 with COVID-19, enrolled during active disease. Both conserved end residues are part of each CDR3. The D gene is left open where the match is weak. Only part of the rows carry a size: once, few, many, or a class if the clone is expanded.

v_gene	j_gene	abundance	d_gene	CDR3aa	CDR3nt
TRBV28	TRBJ1-5	.	.	CASTPGYGQPQHF	TGTGCCAGCACCCCAGGGTATGGCCAGCCCCAGCATTTT
TRBV13	TRBJ1-3	.	TRBD1	CASSTRQGTGNTIYF	TGTGCCAGCAGCACGAGACAGGGGACTGGAAACACCATATATTTT
TRBV5-1	TRBJ2-4	.	.	CASSLVSGEDGLVSDIQYF	TGCGCCAGCAGCTTGGTCTCCGGGGAAGATGGGCTAGTGTCAGACATTCAGTACTTC
TRBV11-2	TRBJ2-7	.	.	CASSLDQGNYEQYF	TGTGCCAGCAGCTTAGATCAGGGTAACTACGAGCAGTACTTC
TRBV5-4	TRBJ2-2	once	.	CASSPDRQWDTGELFF	TGTGCCAGCAGCCCTGATAGACAGTGGGACACCGGGGAGCTGTTTTTT
TRBV6-5	TRBJ1-6	few	TRBD1	CASTTGGKGNSPLHF	TGTGCCAGCACCACAGGGGGCAAGGGTAATTCACCCCTCCACTTT
TRBV5-4	TRBJ2-3	.	.	CASSLWGGPGTQYF	TGTGCCAGCAGCTTGTGGGGAGGCCCAGGGACGCAGTATTTT
TRBV5-1	TRBJ2-3	.	TRBD1	CASSWRDRGTDTQYF	TGCGCCAGCAGCTGGCGGGACAGGGGGACAGATACGCAGTATTTT
TRBV7-7	TRBJ1-1	.	.	CASSLEAGGDAFF	TGTGCTAGCAGCTTAGAAGCCGGGGGGGACGCTTTCTTT
TRBV5-1	TRBJ2-7	.	.	CASSPAGLYEQYF	TGCGCCAGCAGCCCCGCAGGGCTCTACGAGCAGTACTTC
TRBV6-5	TRBJ2-3	.	TRBD1	CASSYRGQGADTQYF	TGTGCCAGCAGTTACCGGGGACAGGGAGCAGATACGCAGTATTTT
TRBV6-6	TRBJ2-2	.	.	CASTLPPGHDTGELFF	TGTGCCAGCACCCTACCTCCGGGTCACGACACCGGGGAGCTGTTTTTT
TRBV27	TRBJ2-1	.	.	CASSWGVNNEQFF	TGTGCCAGCAGTTGGGGGGTTAACAATGAGCAGTTCTTC
TRBV9	TRBJ1-1	.	TRBD1	CASGRGTEAFF	TGTGCCAGCGGCAGGGGGACTGAAGCTTTCTTT
TRBV19	TRBJ1-1	.	.	CASSIGGSIEAFF	TGTGCCAGTAGTATTGGAGGAAGTATTGAAGCTTTCTTT
TRBV6-1	TRBJ1-5	.	TRBD1	CASSATGEMSNQPQHF	TGTGCCAGCAGTGCCACAGGGGAGATGAGCAATCAGCCCCAGCATTTT
TRBV18	TRBJ1-2	.	.	CASSRLRTDLEGYTF	TGTGCCAGCTCACGACTACGGACGGATTTGGAGGGCTACACCTTC
TRBV6-2/TRBV6-3	TRBJ1-2	.	.	CASSYRDTYGYTF	TGTGCCAGCAGTTACCGGGACACCTATGGCTACACCTTC
TRBV5-1	TRBJ1-6	.	.	CASSLGGDLMSYNSPLHF	TGCGCCAGCAGCTTGGGGGGCGACTTAATGTCCTATAATTCACCCCTCCACTTT
TRBV19	TRBJ2-4	.	TRBD2	CASRLGGTKNIQYF	TGTGCCAGCCGCCTGGGGGGGACCAAAAACATTCAGTACTTC
TRBV27	TRBJ2-3	.	.	CASSFVTATDTQYF	TGTGCCAGCAGTTTCGTGACAGCCACAGATACGCAGTATTTT
TRBV24-1	TRBJ1-1	.	TRBD1	CATSETGGTEAFF	TGTGCCACCAGTGAGACAGGGGGCACTGAAGCTTTCTTT
TRBV5-1	TRBJ2-3	.	.	CASSSTTISTDTQYF	TGCGCCAGCAGCTCTACCACCATTAGCACAGATACGCAGTATTTT
TRBV7-6	TRBJ2-1	.	TRBD2	CASSSSGSPSYNEQFF	TGTGCCAGCAGCTCGAGCGGGAGCCCTTCTTACAATGAGCAGTTCTTC
TRBV27	TRBJ2-1	.	.	CASSSPSTNNNEQFF	TGTGCCAGCAGTTCCCCCTCGACTAACAACAATGAGCAGTTCTTC
TRBV6-5	TRBJ2-1	.	.	CASSSRLNWDNEQFF	TGTGCCAGCAGTTCCCGACTGAATTGGGACAATGAGCAGTTCTTC
TRBV11-3	TRBJ2-5	.	.	CASSDSRGAEETQYF	TGTGCCAGCAGCGATTCCAGGGGCGCGGAGGAGACCCAGTACTTC
TRBV30	TRBJ2-3	.	.	CAWTLTGGSQYF	TGTGCCTGGACACTTACAGGAGGGTCGCAGTATTTT
TRBV7-8	TRBJ2-2	.	.	CASSPGTLGDTGELFF	TGTGCCAGCAGCCCTGGGACACTCGGGGACACCGGGGAGCTGTTTTTT
TRBV7-9	TRBJ2-3	once	.	CASSPLIKRSTDTQYF	TGTGCCAGCAGCCCCTTGATAAAGAGGAGCACAGATACGCAGTATTTT
TRBV14	TRBJ2-2	.	TRBD1	CASSPGTAIHTGELFF	TGTGCCAGCAGCCCGGGGACAGCGATTCACACCGGGGAGCTGTTTTTT